The clone carrying this T cell receptor beta chain was counted at least ten times. Arm-PCR of CDR3 regions with iRepertoire HTBI primers generated TCR beta libraries. Via MiXCR, TCRdb re-called the multiplex PCR reads, giving one row per CDR3 protein. The sample shows about 440,000 distinct CDR3 sequences, over 15% of them seen only once. Time point indicated: newly diagnosed GD, antithyroid drugs for less than 3 months. The TCR library was prepared using RNA isolated from PBMCs. The data are from a study of regulatory T cells in long-lasting Graves disease. V lost 3 bases and J lost 8, with 10 bases in between. Germline CDR1 and CDR2: MNHEY and SMNVEV (reference sequence). This CDR3 is 13 amino acids long. These same data were also listed under a study on T cells in Graves' hyperthyroidism and ophthalmopathy.

This clonotype was sampled from a woman aged 18-29 years with Graves disease. The J gene is TRBJ1-4, the V gene TRBV27, with D uncertain. The source was peripheral blood mononuclear cells (PBMCs), collected at new diagnosis, from a patient treated with antithyroid drugs. The CDR3 spells CASSFGEEEKLFF. The CDR3 nucleotides are TGTGCCAGCAGTTTTGGAGAGGAGGAAAAACTGTTTTTT.